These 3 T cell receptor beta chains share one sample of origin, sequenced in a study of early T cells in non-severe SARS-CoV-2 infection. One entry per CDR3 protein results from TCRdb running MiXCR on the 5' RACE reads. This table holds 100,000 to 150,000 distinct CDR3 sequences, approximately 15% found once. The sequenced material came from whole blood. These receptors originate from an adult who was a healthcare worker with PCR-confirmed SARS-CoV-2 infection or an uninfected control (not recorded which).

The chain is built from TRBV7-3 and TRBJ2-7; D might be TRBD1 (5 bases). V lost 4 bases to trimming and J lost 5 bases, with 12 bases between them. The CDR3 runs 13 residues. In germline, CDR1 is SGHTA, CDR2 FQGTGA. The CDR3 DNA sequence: TGTGCCAGCAGCTCCCAGGGTAGGGACGAGCAGTACTTC. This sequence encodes CASSSQGRDEQYF. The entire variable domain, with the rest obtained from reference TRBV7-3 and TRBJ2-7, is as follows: GAGVSQTPSNKVTEKGKYVELRCDPISGHTALYWYRQSLGQGPEFLIYFQGTGAADDSGLPNDRFFAVRPEGSVSTLKIQRTERGDSAVYLCASSSQGRDEQYFGPGTRLTVT.

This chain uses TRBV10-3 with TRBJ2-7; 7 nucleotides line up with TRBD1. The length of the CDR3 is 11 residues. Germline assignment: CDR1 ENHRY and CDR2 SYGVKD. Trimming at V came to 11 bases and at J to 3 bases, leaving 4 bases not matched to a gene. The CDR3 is CAVWDSYEQYF. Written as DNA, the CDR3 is TGTGCCGTCTGGGACAGCTACGAGCAGTACTTC.

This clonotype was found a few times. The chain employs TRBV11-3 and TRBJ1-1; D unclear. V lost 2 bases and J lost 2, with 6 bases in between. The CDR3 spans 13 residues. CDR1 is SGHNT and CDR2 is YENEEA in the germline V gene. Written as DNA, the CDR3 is TGTGCCAGCAGCTTACGGCCAAACACTGAAGCTTTCTTT. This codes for CASSLRPNTEAFF.